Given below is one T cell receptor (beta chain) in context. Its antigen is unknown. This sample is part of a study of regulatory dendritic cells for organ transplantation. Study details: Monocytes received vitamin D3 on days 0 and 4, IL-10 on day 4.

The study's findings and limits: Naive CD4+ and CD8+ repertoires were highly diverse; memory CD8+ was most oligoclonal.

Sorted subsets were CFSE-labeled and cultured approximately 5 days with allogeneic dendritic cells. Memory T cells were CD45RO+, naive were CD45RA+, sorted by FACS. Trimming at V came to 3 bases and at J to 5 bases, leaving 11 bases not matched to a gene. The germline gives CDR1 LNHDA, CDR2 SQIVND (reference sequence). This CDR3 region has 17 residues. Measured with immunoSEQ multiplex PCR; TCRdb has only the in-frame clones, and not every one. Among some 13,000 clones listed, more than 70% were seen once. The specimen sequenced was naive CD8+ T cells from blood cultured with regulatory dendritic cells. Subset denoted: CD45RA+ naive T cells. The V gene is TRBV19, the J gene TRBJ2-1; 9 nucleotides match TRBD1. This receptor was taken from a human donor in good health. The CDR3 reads CASSMGSGQGMHNEQFF. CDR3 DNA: TGTGCCAGTAGTATGGGTAGCGGACAGGGGATGCACAATGAGCAGTTCTTC.